This T cell receptor beta chain was profiled in a study of T cells in Graves' hyperthyroidism and ophthalmopathy. Notes on the study in general: Blood shared most expanded thyroid clonotypes above 0.001. Ophthalmopathy, which appeared later, was predicted by the model a median about 5.9 months before onset.

Trimming took off 3 bases at V and 7 bases at J, with 22 bases between the two ends. The CDR3 spans 16 residues. CDR1 and CDR2 from the germline V gene are MDHEN and SYDVKM. This clonotype was counted ten times or more. Antigen specificity is unknown. Amplified TCR beta CDR3 regions derived from RNA transcripts. Initially, a first-round RT-PCR of the TCR CDR3 employed the HTBI primer set. MiXCR, applied by TCRdb to the multiplex PCR reads, yields one record per CDR3 protein. Altogether 500,000 or so distinct CDR3 sequences are present, approximately 17% being singletons, with the ten largest covering 17%. With duration under 3 months, ophthalmopathy was active: Clinical Activity Score at least 3, NOSPECS at least 4. Pregnant or lactating patients were excluded, as were those with uncontrolled infection or other autoimmune disease.

The chain joins TRBV28 to TRBJ2-7; D possibly uses TRBD1 or TRBD2 (6 bases each). The receptor's source is a woman younger than 35 with Graves' ophthalmopathy. Sequenced sample: blood. Here the CDR3 reads CASSFPLIGGAGEQYF. DNA of the CDR3: TGTGCCAGCAGTTTCCCCCTGATTGGGGGCGCGGGGGAGCAGTACTTC.